These 18 T cell receptor beta chains came from one sample sequenced in a study of blood T cell repertoires in COVID-19. Clones were read by immunoSEQ multiplex PCR, and TCRdb kept only the in-frame ones, dropping some. This table has fewer than 600,000 clones, 89% appearing once. The sequencing input was peripheral blood. These receptors all come from a young man with COVID-19, enrolled during active disease.

To note about this clone: Germline and junction disagree at one end, which may indicate a read error. V and J are TRBV7-3 and TRBJ2-2, with 8 bases lining up with TRBD2. The CDR3 is 14 residues long. The germline V gene has CDR1 SGHTA and CDR2 FQGTGA. The CDR3 coding sequence is TGTGCCAGCAGCTTCCTACGGGAGGGCCGGGGAGCTGTTTTT. Translated, it gives CASSFLREGRGAVF.

The gene calls are TRBV24-1 and TRBJ2-3, with 8 bases identical to TRBD1. The CDR3 length is 13 residues. Germline CDR1 reads KGHDR; CDR2 reads SFDVKD. Unmatched junction bases numbered 4, after V lost 1 base and J lost 11 bases. CDR3 coding DNA: TGTGCCACCAGTGATTTCAGGGGGCCTGTGCAGTATTTT. Translated: CATSDFRGPVQYF.

This chain connects TRBV7-2 to TRBJ1-2; the D is unclear. The CDR3 extends over 15 amino acids. Germline V gene lookup returns CDR1 SGHTA and CDR2 FQGNSA. V dropped 2 bases and J dropped 4 bases, with 14 bases sitting between them. The CDR3, as DNA: TGTGCCAGCAGCTTATCCCAGAGGGTCCTCTATGGCTACACCTTC. Its translation is CASSLSQRVLYGYTF.

This chain connects TRBV24-1 to TRBJ1-1; D is perhaps TRBD1 (5 bases). V was cut by 5 bases and J by 4 bases, with 13 bases left in between. Germline CDR1 and CDR2: KGHDR and SFDVKD. This CDR3 has 14 amino acids. This chain's CDR3 is CATSVWAGGTEAFF. In nucleotides, the CDR3 is TGTGCCACCAGTGTGTGGGCCGGGGGCACTGAAGCTTTCTTT.

The count of this clone is one. The chain carries TRBV7-6 and TRBJ2-1; 8 nucleotides agree with TRBD1. CDR1 and CDR2 (germline): SGHVS, FNYEAQ. V shed 4 bases, J shed 15 bases, and the junction held 8 bases outside the gene matches. The CDR3 has 12 residues. CDR3 nucleotides: TGTGCCAGCAGCTACGGACAGGGAATTCCGTTCTTC. This sequence encodes CASSYGQGIPFF. Full variable domain (remainder filled in from reference TRBV7-6 and TRBJ2-1): GAGVSQSPRYKVTKRGQDVALRCDPISGHVSLYWYRQALGQGPEFLTYFNYEAQQDKSGLPNDRFSAERPEGSISTLTIQRTEQRDSAMYRCASSYGQGIPFFGPGTRLTVL.

The chain uses TRBV30 and TRBJ1-4; TRBD1 matches at 10 bases. V shed 2 bases, J shed 6 bases, and the junction held 3 bases outside the gene matches. In germline, CDR1 is GTSNPN, CDR2 SVGIG (reference sequence). This CDR3 has 14 amino acids. In DNA form, the CDR3 reads TGTGCCTGGAGTATGACAGGGGGCGATGAAAAACTGTTTTTT. The encoded protein is CAWSMTGGDEKLFF.

This sequence joins TRBV11-2 and TRBJ1-3; D is unclear. Trimming stripped 4 bases from V and 1 base from J, with 11 bases between. This CDR3 is 15 amino acids long. The germline CDR1 and CDR2 sequences are SGHAT and FQNNGV. The CDR3 DNA follows: TGTGCCAGCAGCTCTACGGGAGCATCTGGAAACACCATATATTTT. This encodes CASSSTGASGNTIYF.

The V gene is TRBV12-5, the J gene TRBJ1-2; no firm D call. The germline V and J ends were trimmed by 5 bases and 4 bases, with 8 bases remaining between them. The germline gives CDR1 LGHNT, CDR2 FRNRAP. The CDR3 loop spans 12 amino acids. The CDR3 nucleotides read TGTGCTAGTGGTCAGGATGTCTATGGCTACACCTTC. This codes for CASGQDVYGYTF.

The rearrangement uses TRBV6-6 and TRBJ2-2; 8 positions match TRBD1. Germline CDR1 MNHNY, CDR2 SVGAGI (reference sequence). The CDR3 spans 15 residues. V trimming: 8 bases; J trimming: 4 bases; junction bases outside the gene matches: 9. CDR3 loop: CASFLGTGITGELFF. Here the CDR3 DNA reads TGTGCCAGCTTCCTAGGGACAGGAATCACCGGGGAGCTGTTTTTT.

The V gene is TRBV19, the J gene TRBJ2-3; no reliable D call. The length of the CDR3 is 12 residues. Germline CDR1 is LNHDA and CDR2 is SQIVND (reference sequence). Trimming shortened V by 3 bases and J by 4 bases, and 5 bases separated the two germline ends. CDR3 loop: CASSISPDTQYF. In DNA, the CDR3 is TGTGCCAGTAGTATTTCTCCAGATACGCAGTATTTT.

This clone turned up a few times. The chain carries TRBV5-6 and TRBJ2-7; 8 bases map to TRBD1. J lost 3 bases, V lost 2 bases, and 4 bases had no gene match. CDR3 size: 14 residues. In germline, CDR1 is SGHDT, CDR2 YYEEEE. CDR3 bases: TGTGCCAGCAGCTTCGGACAGGGTTTCTACGAGCAGTACTTC. Encoded protein: CASSFGQGFYEQYF.

The V gene is TRBV5-1, the J gene TRBJ1-2; D call uncertain. The CDR3 has 13 amino acids. Trimming removed 4 bases at V and 9 bases at J, with 16 bases between. Per germline, CDR1 SGHRS and CDR2 YFSETQ. The CDR3 is CASSQPADNRYTF. The CDR3 DNA reads as TGCGCCAGCAGCCAGCCGGCCGACAATCGCTACACCTTC.

In DNA form, the CDR3 reads TGTGCCAGCAGCCCCGGACTAGGACCAGATACGCAGTATTTT. Translated: CASSPGLGPDTQYF. The V call is TRBV7-9, the J call TRBJ2-3; TRBD2 agrees at 7 bases. The CDR3 is made up of 14 amino acids. J was trimmed by 4 bases and V by 5 bases; bases with no gene match: 6. CDR1 is SEHNR and CDR2 is FQNEAQ in the germline V gene (reference sequence).

The V call is TRBV6-4, the J call TRBJ2-1, with D possibly TRBD2 on 5 matching bases. The germline gives CDR1 MRHNA, CDR2 SNTAGT. The CDR3 contains 18 residues. Deletions cut 5 bases from V and 6 bases from J, with 26 bases between. The CDR3 is CASSPQAIRYLAGNEQFF. In DNA form, the CDR3 reads TGTGCCAGCAGTCCCCAGGCCATTCGATACCTAGCAGGCAATGAGCAGTTCTTC.

The rearrangement joins TRBV10-2 to TRBJ2-1; 7 positions agree with TRBD1. There are 15 residues in the CDR3. CDR1 is WSHSY, CDR2 SAAADI, per germline. After removal of 6 bases from V and 0 bases from J, the junction contained 5 bases not matched to a gene. The CDR3 DNA reads TGCGCCAGCAGGACAAGGGACAGCTCCTACAATGAGCAGTTCTTC. Its protein is CASRTRDSSYNEQFF.

CDR3 sequence (DNA): TGTGCCAGCAACGTACTAGCGGGCTCATACAATGAGCAGTTCTTC. Its translation is CASNVLAGSYNEQFF. The chain links TRBV18 to TRBJ2-1, with TRBD2 identical over 9 bases. With 8 bases clipped from V and 4 bases from J, the junction kept 9 bases outside the gene matches. Germline CDR1 is KGHSH and CDR2 is LQKENI. The CDR3 is 15 amino acids.

This clone occurred once. V and J are TRBV6-4 and TRBJ2-3; D possibly corresponds to TRBD2 (6 bases). Germline V lookup: CDR1 MRHNA, CDR2 SNTAGT. This CDR3 is 14 amino acids long. Trimming cost V 6 bases and J 3 bases, with 13 bases left between them. For the CDR3, the DNA is TGTGCCAGCAGCGGGGGACGAAGTACAGATACGCAGTATTTT. It encodes CASSGGRSTDTQYF.

The genes are TRBV27 and TRBJ2-3; TRBD2 agrees at 7 bases. The germline gives CDR1 MNHEY, CDR2 SMNVEV (reference sequence). The junction had 8 bases not matched to a gene; V was cut back by 3 bases and J by 8 bases. CDR3 length equals 14 residues. The CDR3 here is CASSFAGPGGTQYF. CDR3 nucleotide sequence: TGTGCCAGCAGTTTCGCGGGGCCGGGAGGTACGCAGTATTTT.